These 15 T cell receptor beta chains came from one sample sequenced in a study of T cells after yellow fever vaccination. Each CDR3 protein gets one entry after TCRdb re-called the 5' RACE reads with MiXCR. There are around 610,000 distinct CDR3 sequences in the sample; about 13% occur only once, and more than 12% lies in the top ten. This material consisted of PBMCs, taken on the day of the yellow fever booster vaccination. The receptors here all came from a young man who received the YFV17D yellow fever vaccine.

The J gene is TRBJ2-1, the V gene TRBV6-1; D is ambiguous. The CDR3 spans 15 residues. Germline V gives CDR1 MNHNS, CDR2 SASEGT. V dropped 6 bases and J dropped 0 bases, with 12 bases sitting between them. CDR3 amino acids: CASSQTGYSYNEQFF. CDR3 in DNA: TGTGCCAGCAGCCAGACGGGTTACTCCTACAATGAGCAGTTCTTC.

This clonotype has only a few counts. The genes are TRBV7-2 and TRBJ2-7; 7 bases agree with TRBD2. The CDR3 is made up of 14 amino acids. Germline V gives CDR1 SGHTA, CDR2 FQGNSA. Losses at the gene ends were 1 base for V and 5 bases for J; bases not matched to a gene: 5. The CDR3 DNA is TGTGCCAGCAGCTTAGTGGGAGGGAAGGACGAGCAGTACTTC. This translates into CASSLVGGKDEQYF.

CDR3 sequence (DNA): TGTGCCAGCAGCGTAGGCTTAGCCCAAGAGACCCAGTACTTC. Translating it yields CASSVGLAQETQYF. V and J are TRBV9 and TRBJ2-5; D is undetermined. CDR1 and CDR2 from the germline V gene are SGDLS and YYNGEE. This CDR3 region has 14 residues. V lost 0 bases to trimming and J lost 1 base, with 7 bases between them.

The CDR3 region is CASSATGGNQPQHF. The CDR3 DNA reads as TGTGCCAGCAGCGCTACAGGAGGCAATCAGCCCCAGCATTTT. V and J are TRBV9 and TRBJ1-5; tentative D call: TRBD1 (5 bases). Germline V gene data show CDR1 as SGDLS and CDR2 as YYNGEE. This CDR3 has 14 amino acids. With 3 bases removed from V and 2 bases from J, the gap between germline ends came to 9 bases.

This clonotype was found a few times. The chain recombines TRBV11-1 with TRBJ1-1, with TRBD1 as a possible D gene (5 bases). The V end was cut by 0 bases, the J end by 0 bases, with 17 bases between. The CDR3 extends over 18 amino acids. Germline CDR1 and CDR2: SGHAT and FQDESV (reference sequence). The DNA of the CDR3 is TGTGCCAGCAGCTTAGCGAGCGCAGGGTCGGTTTTGAACACTGAAGCTTTCTTT. Its translation: CASSLASAGSVLNTEAFF.

This clonotype was counted between two and nine times. The genes are TRBV29-1 and TRBJ2-4; TRBD2 is a possible D gene (6 bases). This CDR3 region has 14 residues. From germline, CDR1 is SQVTM and CDR2 ANQGSEA. The V end lost 4 bases, the J end lost 2 bases, and 12 bases lay between the germline ends. CDR3 sequence reads: CSVVGRSTKNIQYF. DNA for the CDR3: TGCAGCGTTGTGGGGAGGTCGACCAAAAACATTCAGTACTTC.

The chain recombines TRBV5-1 with TRBJ2-3, with TRBD2 matching over 8 bases. CDR1 is SGHRS and CDR2 is YFSETQ in the germline V gene. With 4 bases clipped from V and 2 bases from J, the junction kept 6 bases outside the gene matches. This CDR3 has 15 amino acids. CDR3 protein: CASSKTSGFTDTQYF. The CDR3 DNA reads as TGCGCCAGCAGCAAAACTAGCGGATTCACAGATACGCAGTATTTT.

The rearrangement links TRBV9 to TRBJ2-1; D gene unclear. Trimming took 5 bases from V and 16 from J, leaving 19 bases between them. CDR1 is SGDLS, CDR2 YYNGEE, per germline. The CDR3 runs 12 residues. Written as DNA, the CDR3 is TGTGCCAGCAGGGTGAATCTTCGGGCTGGCTTCTTC. Translated, it gives CASRVNLRAGFF.

This clonotype was counted a few times. This chain connects TRBV21-1 to TRBJ2-7; TRBD2 is the table's D call and was not checked against the DNA. TRBV21-1 is deemed a pseudogene. The CDR3 extends over 18 amino acids. The CDR3 DNA follows: TGTGCCAGCAGCAAGGAGACTAGCGGGAGAGTTCGGGAAGACGAGCAGTACTTC. This gives the protein CASSKETSGRVREDEQYF.

J is TRBJ2-1 and V is TRBV6-8; weak D call: TRBD2 (5 bases). The germline V gene encodes CDR1 MNHGY and CDR2 SAAAGT. Trimming cost V 11 bases and J 6 bases, with 23 bases left between them. The CDR3 sequence is 15 residues long. The CDR3 DNA is TGTGCCTCCCGGACTCAACCGCACCTTTGCAATGAGCAGTTCTTC. Translating gives CASRTQPHLCNEQFF.

CDR3 amino acids: CSVALARRGLDEQYF. CDR3 nucleotide sequence: TGCAGCGTTGCTTTGGCTAGGAGAGGGTTGGACGAGCAGTACTTC. The chain links TRBV29-1 to TRBJ2-7; a weak D match, TRBD2 (5 bases). The V end lost 4 bases, the J end lost 5 bases, and 21 bases lay between the germline ends. The CDR3 extends over 15 amino acids. Per the germline V gene, CDR1 is SQVTM and CDR2 is ANQGSEA.

Regarding this clonotype: The junction shows a germline mismatch at one end, possibly a read error. This rearrangement joins TRBV4-3 to TRBJ2-1; D ambiguous. The germline V gene encodes CDR1 LGHNA and CDR2 YSLEER. The CDR3 spans 14 residues. CDR3 loop: CAGSQDLGLRAQFF. CDR3 sequence (DNA): TGCGCCGGCAGCCAAGATCTGGGCCTCCGAGCGCAGTTCTTC.

The chain recombines TRBV20-1 with TRBJ2-2, with TRBD2 matching over 11 bases. V dropped 3 bases and J dropped 4; count of bases not matched to a gene: 7. CDR1 is DFQATT and CDR2 is SNEGSKA in the germline V gene (reference sequence). The CDR3 spans 16 residues. DNA for the CDR3: TGCAGTGCTAGTGCTTCTAGCGGGAGGCGCACCGGGGAGCTGTTTTTT. It encodes CSASASSGRRTGELFF.

The CDR3 DNA reads as TGCAGTGCTTCCCCTATGGGTCAAAGTACGCAGTATTTT. It encodes CSASPMGQSTQYF. The chain recombines TRBV20-1 with TRBJ2-3; no clear D. The CDR3 runs to 13 residues. V was pared by 5 bases and J by 8 bases, with 17 bases between. The germline V gene has CDR1 DFQATT and CDR2 SNEGSKA (reference sequence).

This clonotype was picked up a small number of times. The chain couples TRBV5-4 to TRBJ2-1, with 9 bases that match TRBD2. The V gene's germline CDR1 is SGHNT and CDR2 YYREEE (reference sequence). The CDR3 totals 15 residues. With V trimmed by 4 bases and J by 5 bases, 7 bases remained unmatched. DNA of the CDR3: TGTGCCAGCAGCCCCCGGACTAGCGCCGACAATGAGCAGTTCTTC. It translates to CASSPRTSADNEQFF. Filled out from reference TRBV5-4 and TRBJ2-1, the complete variable domain reads ETGVTQSPTHLIKTRGQQVTLRCSSQSGHNTVSWYQQALGQGPQFIFQYYREEENGRGNFPPRFSGLQFPNYSSELNVNALELDDSALYLCASSPRTSADNEQFFGPGTRLTVL.